This T cell receptor beta chain derives from a study of T cell repertoires in ileal Crohn's disease. Using immunoSEQ multiplex PCR, the repertoire was profiled, and TCRdb retains in-frame clones only, with some absent. The table has 13,000 or so clones, more than 60% seen once. Noted time point: inflamed ileum from the surgical specimen. CDR1 is SGHDN and CDR2 is FVKESK in the germline V gene. V dropped 4 bases and J dropped 3 bases, with 12 bases sitting between them. This CDR3 comprises 14 residues. This clonotype was obtained from an adult with Crohn's disease. The specimen was ileal tissue. This chain joins TRBV14 and TRBJ1-2; D possibly corresponds to TRBD1 (5 bases). The CDR3 here is CASSPLTVYYGYTF. The CDR3 DNA is TGTGCCAGCAGCCCGTTGACAGTCTACTATGGCTACACCTTC.